This T cell receptor beta chain was identified during a study of neurological immune-mediated disorders. Template-switch 5'RACE cDNA synthesis added a 10-nucleotide unique molecular identifier. From the 5' RACE reads, TCRdb called clonotypes with MiXCR, one entry per CDR3 protein. The sample holds fewer than 80,000 distinct CDR3 sequences, around 4.7% seen once. Libraries used 2 million unsorted PBMCs kept frozen in RNAlater. This clonotype was seen repeatedly, ten times or more. V lost 4 bases to trimming and J lost 0 bases, with 4 bases between them. Germline V gene sequence: CDR1 SQVTM, CDR2 ANQGSEA. This CDR3 has 13 residues.

The TCR sequence derives from a woman aged 45 to 65 with multiple sclerosis. The sequencing input was PBMCs. J is TRBJ2-6 and V is TRBV29-1, with D unresolved. CDR3 amino acids: CSVVGSGANVLTF. CDR3 DNA sequence: TGCAGCGTTGTTGGCTCTGGGGCCAACGTCCTGACTTTC.